Sequencing of this TCR beta chain was carried out in a study of cytomegalovirus exposure and HLA in healthy donors. The primer mix had 60 Vbeta and 13 Jbeta primers. Using immunoSEQ multiplex PCR, the repertoire was profiled, and TCRdb retains in-frame clones only, with some absent. The sample carries 130,000 to 150,000 clones, 80% recorded once. Germline values: CDR1 DFQATT, CDR2 SNEGSKA (reference sequence). This CDR3 contains 11 residues. Trimming removed 6 bases from V and 6 bases from J, with 11 bases in between. The source is a male donor in good health and CMV-seronegative. The V gene is TRBV20-1, the J gene TRBJ1-1; D is unclear. Sequencing was done on a sample of PBMCs. Written as DNA, the CDR3 is TGCAGTGCCGAGTCTTTTCCTGAAGCTTTCTTT. It yields the protein CSAESFPEAFF.